The 20 T cell receptor beta chains given below trace back to one sample, sequenced in a study of T cell responses to AZD1222 COVID-19 vaccine. Profiled with immunoSEQ multiplex PCR; TCRdb holds only in-frame clones, not every one. The sample contains about 99,000 clones, roughly 88% of which appear only once. The sample consisted of peripheral blood, taken on day 0 of AZD1222 vaccination. Source of these receptors: an adult in good health.

This sequence joins TRBV9 and TRBJ1-5; possible D gene TRBD1, 6 bases. The CDR3 spans 15 residues. Trimming shortened V by 3 bases and J by 5 bases, and 15 bases separated the two germline ends. The germline V gene has CDR1 SGDLS and CDR2 YYNGEE. The CDR3 DNA reads as TGTGCCAGCAGCGCCTCTGGACAGTCCTATCAGCCCCAGCATTTT. Protein product: CASSASGQSYQPQHF.

The rearrangement joins TRBV5-4 to TRBJ1-6, with D unresolved. V lost 1 base and J 0 bases, leaving 11 bases between the germline ends. The CDR3 spans 17 residues. Germline CDR1 is SGHNT and CDR2 is YYREEE (reference sequence). CDR3 protein: CASSLQQTNSYNSPLHF. The CDR3 nucleotides read TGTGCCAGCAGCTTGCAACAGACCAACTCCTATAATTCACCCCTCCACTTT.

V is TRBV5-8 and J is TRBJ2-7; D unresolved. This CDR3 region has 12 residues. V lost 9 bases and J lost 2, with 12 bases in between. Per germline, CDR1 SGHTS and CDR2 YDEGEE. The CDR3 loop reads CATVILPYEQYF. The CDR3 nucleotides are TGTGCCACCGTTATTCTTCCCTACGAGCAGTACTTC.

This chain joins TRBV28 and TRBJ2-7; 10 bases map to TRBD1. Germline values: CDR1 MDHEN, CDR2 SYDVKM. J gave up 6 bases and V 4 bases, and 9 bases lay outside the gene matches. The CDR3 extends over 15 amino acids. The chain's CDR3 is CASSSTGTGDSEQYF. The DNA of the CDR3 is TGTGCCAGCAGTTCCACCGGGACAGGGGATAGCGAGCAGTACTTC.

The chain joins TRBV19 to TRBJ1-1; D is ambiguous. CDR1 LNHDA and CDR2 SQIVND come from the germline V gene (reference sequence). Trimming cost V 7 bases and J 4 bases, with 10 bases left between them. The CDR3 is 12 amino acids. Written as DNA, the CDR3 is TGTGCCAGTATTGGAGGGCGCACTGAAGCTTTCTTT. It yields the protein CASIGGRTEAFF.

The rearrangement links TRBV27 to TRBJ1-2; no reliable D call. V lost 9 bases and J 4 bases, leaving 9 bases between the germline ends. This CDR3 region has 11 residues. CDR1 and CDR2 from the germline V gene are MNHEY and SMNVEV (reference sequence). The CDR3 DNA reads TGTGCCAGTTGGGGAGTCTATGGCTACACCTTC. Its translation: CASWGVYGYTF.

This clone was seen more than once but under ten times. The J gene is TRBJ2-7, the V gene TRBV29-1; 7 bases are a match to TRBD1. Germline V lookup: CDR1 SQVTM, CDR2 ANQGSEA. V lost 6 bases to trimming and J lost 2 bases; unmatched junction nucleotides: 7. The CDR3 spans 13 residues. The chain's CDR3 is CSVSGQETYEQYF. For the CDR3, the DNA is TGCAGCGTAAGTGGACAGGAGACCTACGAGCAGTACTTC.

This chain links TRBV5-4 with TRBJ2-1; 7 nucleotides agree with TRBD2. Germline V lookup: CDR1 SGHNT, CDR2 YYREEE (reference sequence). The CDR3 spans 14 residues. J lost 3 bases, V lost 1 base, and 1 base had no gene match. CDR3 sequence reads: CASSLSGNYNEQFF. CDR3 nucleotide sequence: TGTGCCAGCAGCTTGAGCGGGAACTACAATGAGCAGTTCTTC.

The gene calls are TRBV7-8 and TRBJ2-3; TRBD2 agrees at 13 bases. This CDR3 spans 16 amino acids. J lost 6 bases, V lost 7 bases, and 10 bases had no gene match. Germline CDR1 reads SGHVS; CDR2 reads FQNEAQ. DNA of the CDR3: TGTGCCAGCACCTCTCGGACTAGCGGGAGTAGGGATACGCAGTATTTT. Protein product: CASTSRTSGSRDTQYF.

CDR3 amino acids: CASSLSGTNEKLFF. DNA for the CDR3: TGTGCCAGCAGTCTATCCGGGACAAACGAAAAACTGTTTTTT. This chain links TRBV6-5 with TRBJ1-4; maybe TRBD1 (6 bases). The CDR3 contains 14 residues. V was shortened by 5 bases and J by 8 bases, with 15 bases between the two germline ends. Germline assignment: CDR1 MNHEY and CDR2 SVGAGI.

V gene TRBV7-2 combines with J gene TRBJ1-2, with D hard to call. Germline V CDR1 and CDR2: SGHTA, FQGNSA. The CDR3 sequence is 13 residues long. With 7 bases removed from V and 3 bases from J, the gap between germline ends came to 12 bases. The CDR3 sequence: CASKPGSDYGYTF. In DNA, the CDR3 is TGTGCCAGCAAACCGGGGAGCGACTATGGCTACACCTTC.

Only a few counts were recorded for this clone. V and J are TRBV9 and TRBJ1-2; no firm D call. Germline lookup yields CDR1 SGDLS and CDR2 YYNGEE. Trimming removed 3 bases at V and 8 bases at J, with 17 bases between. The CDR3 contains 14 residues. The CDR3 spells CASSGQQVVKGYTF. DNA of the CDR3: TGTGCCAGCAGCGGGCAGCAGGTTGTGAAGGGCTACACCTTC.

The rearrangement joins TRBV5-1 to TRBJ1-1, with 10 bases matching TRBD1. Per the germline V gene, CDR1 is SGHRS and CDR2 is YFSETQ. The CDR3 length is 16 residues. V shed 2 bases and J 4 bases; nucleotides not matched to a gene: 8. The CDR3 DNA reads TGCGCCAGCAGCTTCGGGGACAGGGGAGGGACCACTGAAGCTTTCTTT. It specifies CASSFGDRGGTTEAFF. Based on the CDR3 plus reference TRBV5-1 and TRBJ1-1, the full variable domain is KAGVTQTPRYLIKTRGQQVTLSCSPISGHRSVSWYQQTPGQGLQFLFEYFSETQRNKGNFPGRFSGRQFSNSRSEMNVSTLELGDSALYLCASSFGDRGGTTEAFFGQGTRLTVV.

The chain combines TRBV5-5 with TRBJ1-1, with D unresolved. Trimming removed 0 bases at V and 1 base at J, with 13 bases between. CDR1 and CDR2 (germline): SGHKS, YYEKEE (reference sequence). The length of the CDR3 is 16 residues. The CDR3, as DNA: TGTGCCAGCAGCTTGGGTCCGGCCCCCGAGAACACTGAAGCTTTCTTT. Translation: CASSLGPAPENTEAFF.

The chain links TRBV5-8 to TRBJ2-1; D gene unclear. The CDR3 consists of 15 residues. Looked up from germline, CDR1 is SGHTS and CDR2 is YDEGEE. V lost 6 bases and J 0 bases, leaving 13 bases between the germline ends. CDR3 in DNA: TGTGCCAGCATTCGGGCTAGGAGCTCCTACAATGAGCAGTTCTTC. This gives the protein CASIRARSSYNEQFF.

This sequence joins TRBV2 and TRBJ2-7, with TRBD2 matching 13 bases. J lost 1 base, V lost 2 bases, and 5 bases had no gene match. The germline V gene encodes CDR1 SNHLY and CDR2 FYNNEI. This CDR3 spans 17 amino acids. The CDR3 reads CASSETSGRAGSYEQYF. CDR3 sequence (DNA): TGTGCCAGCAGTGAAACTAGCGGGAGGGCCGGATCCTACGAGCAGTACTTC.

The chain has TRBV6-2 or TRBV6-3 and TRBJ1-2; 7 bases map to TRBD1. The CDR3 spans 15 residues. V shed 5 bases, J shed 2 bases, and the junction held 8 bases outside the gene matches. The germline gives CDR1 MNHEY, CDR2 SVGEGT. The CDR3 sequence is CASSAPDRANYGYTF. CDR3 nucleotide sequence: TGTGCCAGCAGTGCCCCCGACAGGGCAAACTATGGCTACACCTTC.

V usage is TRBV4-3 and J usage is TRBJ2-2; 12 bases align to TRBD2. V was pared by 3 bases and J by 4 bases, with 3 bases of the junction left unmatched. Per germline, CDR1 LGHNA and CDR2 YSLEER. This CDR3 is 16 amino acids long. In DNA form, the CDR3 reads TGCGCCAGCAGCCAGCTAGCGGGAGGGGTCACCGGGGAGCTGTTTTTT. This gives the protein CASSQLAGGVTGELFF.

The rearrangement uses TRBV29-1 and TRBJ2-7; 9 bases agree with TRBD2. This CDR3 is 14 amino acids long. J gave up 1 base and V 6 bases, and 7 bases lay outside the gene matches. In germline, CDR1 is SQVTM, CDR2 ANQGSEA. The CDR3 region is CSVPTSGPSYEQYF. Here the CDR3 DNA reads TGCAGCGTCCCTACTAGCGGGCCGTCCTACGAGCAGTACTTC.

The rearrangement uses TRBV29-1 and TRBJ2-5; TRBD1 agrees at 10 bases. CDR3 length: 16 amino acids. Trimming took 0 bases from V and 6 from J; bases not matched to a gene: 10. CDR1 is SQVTM, CDR2 ANQGSEA, per germline. In DNA form, the CDR3 reads TGCAGCGTTGAAGATACCACGGGGGACAGGGGAAAGACCCAGTACTTC. Translated: CSVEDTTGDRGKTQYF.